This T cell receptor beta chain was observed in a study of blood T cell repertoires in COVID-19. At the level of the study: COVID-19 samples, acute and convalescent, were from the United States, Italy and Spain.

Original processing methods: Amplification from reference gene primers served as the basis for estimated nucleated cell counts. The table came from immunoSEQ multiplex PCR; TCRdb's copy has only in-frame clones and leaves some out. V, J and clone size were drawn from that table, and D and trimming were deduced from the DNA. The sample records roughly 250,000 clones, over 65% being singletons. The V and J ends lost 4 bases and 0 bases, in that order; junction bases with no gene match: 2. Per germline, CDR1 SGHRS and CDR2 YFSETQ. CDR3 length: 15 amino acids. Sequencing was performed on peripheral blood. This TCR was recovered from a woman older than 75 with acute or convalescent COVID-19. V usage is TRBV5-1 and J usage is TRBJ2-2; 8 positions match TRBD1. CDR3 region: CASSPGQANTGELFF. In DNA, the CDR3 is TGCGCCAGCAGCCCGGGACAGGCGAACACCGGGGAGCTGTTTTTT.